This T cell receptor (beta chain) comes out of a study of blood T cell repertoires in COVID-19. Sequenced by immunoSEQ multiplex PCR; TCRdb stores in-frame clones only, minus some. Of around 700,000 clones listed, 85% to 90% are singletons. The germline V gene encodes CDR1 SGHDT and CDR2 YYEEEE. The V and J ends lost 0 bases and 4 bases respectively, with 13 bases between them. The CDR3 runs 15 residues. The receptor comes from a young woman with acute or convalescent COVID-19. The genes are TRBV5-6 and TRBJ1-2; a weak D match, TRBD1 (5 bases). The source material was peripheral blood. CDR3 protein: CASSLASGNAYGYTF. In DNA form, the CDR3 reads TGTGCCAGCAGCTTGGCCTCAGGGAATGCCTATGGCTACACCTTC.